This T cell receptor (beta chain) was sequenced for a study of molecular identifiers for immune sequencing clone quantification. This clonotype appeared a single time. Sorting was used to obtain naive CD8 T cells (CD8+CD4-CCR7+CD45RA+). Via MiXCR, TCRdb re-called the PCR reads, giving one row per CDR3 protein. The table lists around 460,000 distinct CDR3 sequences, around 25% of them singletons. This CDR3 spans 13 amino acids. The V end lost 5 bases, the J end lost 5 bases, and 10 bases lay between the germline ends. In germline, CDR1 is LNHDA, CDR2 SQIVND (reference sequence). The sample comprised naive CD8+ T cells from blood, with Jurkat cell RNA spiked in. Documented subset: FACS-sorted CD8+CD4-CCR7+CD45RA+ naive T cells. The clonotype comes from a human donor in good health. Some libraries in this study had Jurkat cell RNA spiked in. This chain links TRBV19 with TRBJ2-1; D ambiguous. DNA of the CDR3: TGTGCCAGTAGTGCGACAAGGAACAATGAGCAGTTCTTC. It codes for CASSATRNNEQFF.